The sequence of this T cell receptor (beta chain) was determined in a study of OX40 agonist ivuxolimab in advanced cancers. Study summary: Enrollees could have had prior anti-PD-1, anti-PD-L1 or anti-CTLA-4 therapy, which around 40% had received.

The CDR3 spans 15 residues. V was trimmed by 6 bases and J by 2 bases, leaving 17 bases between them. CDR1 and CDR2 from the germline V gene are MRHNA and SNTAGT. TCRdb's copy holds only in-frame clones and misses some; the assay was immunoSEQ multiplex PCR. Of about 68,000 clones listed, 91% are singletons. The input for sequencing was CD4+ or CD8+ T cells sorted from blood, taken in a trial of the OX40 agonist ivuxolimab. This sequence was found in an adult with an advanced solid tumor such as melanoma, head and neck, liver or kidney cancer. The V and J genes are TRBV6-4 and TRBJ2-7, with TRBD1 as a possible D gene (6 bases). CDR3 nucleotide sequence: TGTGCCAGCAGCTATATACAGGGCTCTACCTACGAGCAGTACTTC. It codes for CASSYIQGSTYEQYF.